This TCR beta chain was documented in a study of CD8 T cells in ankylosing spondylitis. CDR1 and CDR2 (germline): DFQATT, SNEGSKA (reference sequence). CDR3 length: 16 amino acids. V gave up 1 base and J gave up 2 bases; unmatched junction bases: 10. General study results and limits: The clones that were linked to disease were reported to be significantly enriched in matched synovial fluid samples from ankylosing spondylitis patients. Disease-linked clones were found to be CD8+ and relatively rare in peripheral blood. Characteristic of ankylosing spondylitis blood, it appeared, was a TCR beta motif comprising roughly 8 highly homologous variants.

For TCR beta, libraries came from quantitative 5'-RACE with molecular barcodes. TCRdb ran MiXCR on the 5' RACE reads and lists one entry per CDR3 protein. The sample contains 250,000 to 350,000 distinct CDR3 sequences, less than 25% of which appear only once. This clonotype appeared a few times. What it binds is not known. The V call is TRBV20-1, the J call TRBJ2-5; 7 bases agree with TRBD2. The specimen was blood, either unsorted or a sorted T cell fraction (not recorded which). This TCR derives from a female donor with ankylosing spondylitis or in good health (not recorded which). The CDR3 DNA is TGCAGTGCTAGAGTAGGGGCTAGCGGAGGACAAGAGACCCAGTACTTC. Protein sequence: CSARVGASGGQETQYF.